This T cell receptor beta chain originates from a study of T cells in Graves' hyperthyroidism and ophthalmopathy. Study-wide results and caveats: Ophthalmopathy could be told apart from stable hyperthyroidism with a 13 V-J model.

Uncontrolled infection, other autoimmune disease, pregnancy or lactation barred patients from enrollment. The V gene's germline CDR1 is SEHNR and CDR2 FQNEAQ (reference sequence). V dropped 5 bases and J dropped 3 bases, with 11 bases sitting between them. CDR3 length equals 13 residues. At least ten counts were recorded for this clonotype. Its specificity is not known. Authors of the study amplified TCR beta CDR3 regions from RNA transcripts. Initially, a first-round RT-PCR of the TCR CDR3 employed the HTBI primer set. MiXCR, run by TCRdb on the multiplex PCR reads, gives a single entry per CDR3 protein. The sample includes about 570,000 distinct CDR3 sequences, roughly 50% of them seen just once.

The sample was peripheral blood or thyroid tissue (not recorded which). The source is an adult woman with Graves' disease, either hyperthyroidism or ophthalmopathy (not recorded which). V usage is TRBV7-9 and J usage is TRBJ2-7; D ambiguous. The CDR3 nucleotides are TGTGCCAGCAGCCCCAACCTCCTCTACGAGCAGTACTTC. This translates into CASSPNLLYEQYF.